The 30 T cell receptor beta chains in this list originate from one sample, sequenced in a study of T cell responses to AZD1222 COVID-19 vaccine. This table comes from immunoSEQ multiplex PCR, and its TCRdb copy is limited to in-frame clones, with some not included. The profile covers roughly 200,000 clones, with just over 90% appearing a single time and 1.5% to 2% taken by the ten largest. This specimen consisted of peripheral blood, obtained 28 days after the second AZD1222 dose. The receptors stem from an adult who received the AZD1222 COVID-19 vaccine.

The V call is TRBV18, the J call TRBJ1-4; a possible D gene is TRBD1 (6 bases). Germline V gene lookup returns CDR1 KGHSH and CDR2 LQKENI. The CDR3 is 16 amino acids. The V end was cut by 0 bases, the J end by 5 bases, with 13 bases between. The DNA for the CDR3 is TGTGCCAGCTCACCACCGTCGGGGGGCACAAATGAAAAACTGTTTTTT. It encodes CASSPPSGGTNEKLFF.

V is TRBV5-1 and J is TRBJ2-5, with TRBD2 as a possible D gene (6 bases). With 6 bases removed from V and 4 bases from J, the gap between germline ends came to 13 bases. CDR3 length: 13 residues. The germline CDR1 and CDR2 sequences are SGHRS and YFSETQ. The CDR3 region has the DNA TGCGCCAGCATGTCAGCGGGTGGAGAGACCCAGTACTTC. Translating gives CASMSAGGETQYF. The full variable domain, completed using reference TRBV5-1 and TRBJ2-5, is KAGVTQTPRYLIKTRGQQVTLSCSPISGHRSVSWYQQTPGQGLQFLFEYFSETQRNKGNFPGRFSGRQFSNSRSEMNVSTLELGDSALYLCASMSAGGETQYFGPGTRLLVL.

The V call is TRBV30, the J call TRBJ1-1; perhaps TRBD1 as D (5 bases). Per germline, CDR1 GTSNPN and CDR2 SVGIG (reference sequence). V was pared by 0 bases and J by 0 bases, with 17 bases between. The CDR3 covers 17 residues. Here the CDR3 reads CAWSVKLKGSLNTEAFF. The CDR3 DNA is TGTGCCTGGAGTGTAAAACTGAAGGGGTCCTTGAACACTGAAGCTTTCTTT.

The chain couples TRBV4-1 to TRBJ1-6; 8 bases are shared with TRBD1. From germline, CDR1 is MGHRA and CDR2 YSYEKL. Trimming took 2 bases from V and 6 from J; bases not matched to a gene: 12. This CDR3 is 18 amino acids long. The CDR3 DNA reads TGCGCCAGCAGCCAAAGGGAAGCCAGGGGGCGCATTAATTCACCCCTCCACTTT. This codes for CASSQREARGRINSPLHF.

This clone was detected only a few times. The gene calls are TRBV6-5 and TRBJ1-2; the match to TRBD1 covers 9 bases. The CDR3 loop spans 14 amino acids. CDR1 is MNHEY, CDR2 SVGAGI, per germline. V shed 10 bases and J 4 bases; nucleotides not matched to a gene: 10. Here the CDR3 DNA reads TGTGCCACATCCCCCGGACAGGGGCGCTATGGCTACACCTTC. This gives the protein CATSPGQGRYGYTF.

This clone came up once. The chain links TRBV7-3 to TRBJ2-3; TRBD2 matches 9 bases. CDR3 size: 15 residues. CDR1 is SGHTA and CDR2 is FQGTGA in the germline V gene. After removal of 3 bases from V and 5 bases from J, the junction contained 6 bases not matched to a gene. The CDR3 reads CASSFQAGGRDTQYF. CDR3 nucleotide sequence: TGTGCCAGCAGCTTTCAAGCGGGGGGTAGAGATACGCAGTATTTT.

The genes are TRBV19 and TRBJ2-1; 8 nucleotides match TRBD2. Germline assignment: CDR1 LNHDA and CDR2 SQIVND (reference sequence). The CDR3 runs to 19 residues. The J segment lost 4 bases and the V segment lost 0 bases, leaving 14 bases of the junction unmatched. CDR3: CASSIEGSGSGVGYNEQFF. DNA of the CDR3: TGTGCCAGTAGTATAGAAGGCAGTGGTAGCGGGGTTGGGTACAATGAGCAGTTCTTC.

The V and J genes are TRBV7-2 and TRBJ2-2, with a tentative D call TRBD2 (5 bases). With 5 bases removed from V and 6 bases from J, the gap between germline ends came to 13 bases. Germline CDR1 SGHTA, CDR2 FQGNSA. CDR3 length: 14 amino acids. CDR3 in DNA: TGTGCCAGCAGCCTCCCCGGGAAGGCCGGGGAGCTGTTTTTT. It translates to CASSLPGKAGELFF.

This clone was observed a handful of times. The chain combines TRBV7-9 with TRBJ2-7; 7 positions match TRBD1. CDR1 is SEHNR, CDR2 FQNEAQ, per germline (reference sequence). V lost 3 bases, J lost 1 base, and 6 bases stayed unmatched. The CDR3 is made up of 15 amino acids. Here the CDR3 DNA reads TGTGCCAGCAGCTTTGATATGGGACAGTCCTACGAGCAGTACTTC. As protein: CASSFDMGQSYEQYF.

The chain recombines TRBV5-1 with TRBJ2-5; 8 bases agree with TRBD1. V shed 5 bases and J 5 bases; nucleotides not matched to a gene: 8. The CDR3 sequence is 14 residues long. The germline V gene encodes CDR1 SGHRS and CDR2 YFSETQ. Here the CDR3 DNA reads TGCGCCAGCAGACCCCAGGGGGCCGGTGAGACCCAGTACTTC. It encodes CASRPQGAGETQYF.

The table lists this clone with a few counts. The chain is built from TRBV19 and TRBJ2-5; 13 bases line up with TRBD2. J gave up 5 bases and V 9 bases, and 9 bases lay outside the gene matches. Germline loops: CDR1 LNHDA, CDR2 SQIVND (reference sequence). This CDR3 is 15 amino acids long. The CDR3 bases are TGTGCCAGCGCACCGGGACTAGCGGGAACGGAGACCCAGTACTTC. Amino acids: CASAPGLAGTETQYF.

Regarding this clone: This CDR3 is also generated by other DNA sequences in the sample. The CDR3 coding sequence is TGTGCCAGCAGTGCCACAGATACGCAGTATTTT. It is translated as CASSATDTQYF. The V and J genes are TRBV2 and TRBJ2-3; D call uncertain. Germline CDR1 SNHLY, CDR2 FYNNEI. Trimming shortened V by 4 bases and J by 2 bases, and 1 base separated the two germline ends. There are 11 residues in the CDR3.

This chain links TRBV2 with TRBJ2-3; D is uncertain. Per germline, CDR1 SNHLY and CDR2 FYNNEI. The CDR3 has 13 residues. Trimming cost V 6 bases and J 2 bases, with 9 bases left between them. The CDR3: CASSRSYTDTQYF. The CDR3 DNA reads TGTGCCAGCAGCCGGAGTTACACAGATACGCAGTATTTT.

In DNA, the CDR3 is TGTGCCAGCAGCCAGATCCCGGGAGGGAGCGCTGAAGCTTTCTTT. It is translated as CASSQIPGGSAEAFF. This chain connects TRBV6-5 to TRBJ1-1; D not certain. Germline values: CDR1 MNHEY, CDR2 SVGAGI. V gave up 6 bases and J gave up 6 bases, with 20 bases separating them. The CDR3 covers 15 residues.

This chain links TRBV30 with TRBJ2-3, with D perhaps being TRBD1 or TRBD2 (6 bases each). V lost 2 bases and J 4 bases, leaving 10 bases between the germline ends. The CDR3 length is 13 residues. The germline V gene has CDR1 GTSNPN and CDR2 SVGIG (reference sequence). The CDR3 loop reads CAWSIRGADTQYF. CDR3 in DNA: TGTGCCTGGAGTATTAGGGGGGCAGATACGCAGTATTTT.

The chain couples TRBV10-3 to TRBJ1-2, with 7 bases aligning to TRBD1. The V and J ends lost 10 bases and 1 base, in that order; junction bases with no gene match: 12. The CDR3 sequence is 15 residues long. The germline V gene has CDR1 ENHRY and CDR2 SYGVKD. The CDR3 spells CATRQDRKSNYGYTF. As DNA, the CDR3 is TGTGCCACCAGGCAGGACAGGAAGAGTAACTATGGCTACACCTTC.

V gene TRBV7-2 combines with J gene TRBJ1-2; no clear D gene. The CDR3 covers 17 residues. The V end was cut by 5 bases, the J end by 1 base, with 20 bases between. CDR1 SGHTA and CDR2 FQGNSA come from the germline V gene. This CDR3 is CASSPSGWAEFNYGYTF. The CDR3 DNA is TGTGCCAGCAGCCCAAGTGGCTGGGCAGAATTTAACTATGGCTACACCTTC.

The rearrangement links TRBV18 to TRBJ2-7; TRBD2 aligns across 9 bases. After removal of 0 bases from V and 2 bases from J, the junction contained 2 bases not matched to a gene. CDR1 and CDR2 from the germline V gene are KGHSH and LQKENI. The CDR3 extends over 15 amino acids. CDR3 nucleotide sequence: TGTGCCAGCTCACCACCGTCTAGCGGGGCCTACGAGCAGTACTTC. Amino acid sequence: CASSPPSSGAYEQYF.

In DNA, the CDR3 is TGTGCCAGCAGTCCTAGGGAATCTGGAAACACCATATATTTT. This gives the protein CASSPRESGNTIYF. The rearrangement joins TRBV2 to TRBJ1-3, with no clear D. The CDR3 totals 14 residues. CDR1 SNHLY and CDR2 FYNNEI come from the germline V gene. Between the trimmed V and J ends, which lost 5 bases and 1 base, there was a span of 9 bases.

This clone was observed once. The J gene is TRBJ2-2, the V gene TRBV6-5; 9 bases match TRBD2. V was pared by 6 bases and J by 5 bases, with 7 bases of the junction left unmatched. CDR1 is MNHEY, CDR2 SVGAGI, per germline. The CDR3 length is 15 residues. CDR3 in DNA: TGTGCCAGCAGCATCTGGCGGGGGGGTACCGGGGAGCTGTTTTTT. This gives the protein CASSIWRGGTGELFF.

The genes are TRBV27 and TRBJ2-2; D is uncertain. The CDR3 length is 11 residues. Germline values: CDR1 MNHEY, CDR2 SMNVEV (reference sequence). The germline V and J ends were trimmed by 0 bases and 7 bases, with 0 bases remaining between them. CDR3 in DNA: TGTGCCAGCAGTTTATCCGGGGAGCTGTTTTTT. Amino acids: CASSLSGELFF.

The gene calls are TRBV9 and TRBJ1-1, with D possibly being TRBD1 (6 bases). This CDR3 spans 13 amino acids. Germline V gene data show CDR1 as SGDLS and CDR2 as YYNGEE. Deletions cut 4 bases from V and 6 bases from J, with 13 bases between. The CDR3 loop reads CASSPTGRPEAFF. As DNA, the CDR3 is TGTGCCAGCAGCCCAACAGGGAGGCCTGAAGCTTTCTTT.

The rearrangement uses TRBV7-9 and TRBJ2-2, with D tentatively TRBD1 (6 bases). V lost 3 bases to trimming and J lost 0 bases, with 8 bases between them. The CDR3 runs to 15 residues. Germline V CDR1 and CDR2: SEHNR, FQNEAQ (reference sequence). The CDR3 nucleotides are TGTGCCAGCAGCTTGTGGGACACGAACACCGGGGAGCTGTTTTTT. Its protein is CASSLWDTNTGELFF.

V is TRBV19 and J is TRBJ1-5, with 7 bases lining up with TRBD1. This CDR3 is built from 18 residues. After removal of 3 bases from V and 0 bases from J, the junction contained 11 bases not matched to a gene. Germline CDR1 and CDR2: LNHDA and SQIVND (reference sequence). CDR3 sequence (DNA): TGTGCCAGTAGTATTGGGGACAGCTATGTTTATAGCAATCAGCCCCAGCATTTT. It specifies CASSIGDSYVYSNQPQHF.

This chain joins TRBV18 and TRBJ2-1, with D possibly being TRBD2 (6 bases). This CDR3 is built from 17 residues. Germline values: CDR1 KGHSH, CDR2 LQKENI. The V end was cut by 3 bases, the J end by 0 bases, with 15 bases between. Here the CDR3 reads CASSPRLAVSSYNEQFF. The CDR3 DNA reads as TGTGCCAGCTCACCGCGGTTAGCGGTGAGCTCCTACAATGAGCAGTTCTTC.

The V and J genes are TRBV5-4 and TRBJ1-2; unclear D gene. CDR1 is SGHNT, CDR2 YYREEE, per germline (reference sequence). Trimming shortened V by 4 bases and J by 0 bases, and 10 bases separated the two germline ends. The CDR3 length is 14 residues. This CDR3 reads CASSTTITNYGYTF. The CDR3 nucleotides are TGTGCCAGCAGCACCACGATTACTAACTATGGCTACACCTTC. The full variable domain, with the rest looked up from reference TRBV5-4 and TRBJ1-2, is ETGVTQSPTHLIKTRGQQVTLRCSSQSGHNTVSWYQQALGQGPQFIFQYYREEENGRGNFPPRFSGLQFPNYSSELNVNALELDDSALYLCASSTTITNYGYTFGSGTRLTVV.

This clone was seen a single time. The chain uses TRBV4-1 and TRBJ2-1; 8 bases agree with TRBD2. The CDR3 extends over 16 amino acids. V trimming: 3 bases; J trimming: 7 bases; junction bases outside the gene matches: 11. CDR1 is MGHRA and CDR2 is YSYEKL in the germline V gene. CDR3 sequence (DNA): TGCGCCAGCAGCCACCCCTCTGCGGGGGGCGTTAATGAGCAGTTCTTC. Protein product: CASSHPSAGGVNEQFF.

The chain uses TRBV27 and TRBJ2-7, with 9 bases identical to TRBD2. The CDR3 runs to 16 residues. Germline loops: CDR1 MNHEY, CDR2 SMNVEV (reference sequence). Trimming removed 5 bases from V and 2 bases from J; junction bases left unmatched: 10. The CDR3 is CASSILFSGGPYEQYF. The CDR3 nucleotides are TGTGCCAGCAGTATCCTCTTTAGCGGGGGCCCCTACGAGCAGTACTTC.

CDR3 nucleotides: TGTGCCAGCAGCTTGGGGGCGCCTTACAATGAGCAGTTCTTC. It yields the protein CASSLGAPYNEQFF. V and J are TRBV7-2 and TRBJ2-1; TRBD1 might be the D (6 bases). The CDR3 consists of 14 residues. The V gene's germline CDR1 is SGHTA and CDR2 FQGNSA. With 3 bases removed from V and 4 bases from J, the gap between germline ends came to 10 bases.

This clone appeared once. The genes are TRBV30 and TRBJ1-6; perhaps TRBD1 as D (5 bases). The V gene lost 3 bases and the J gene lost 5 bases, with 14 bases spanning the gap. CDR3 length: 15 amino acids. Germline CDR1 is GTSNPN and CDR2 is SVGIG (reference sequence). CDR3 region: CAWSHSGGNNSPLHF. The CDR3 DNA sequence: TGTGCCTGGAGCCACTCCGGGGGGAATAATTCACCCCTCCACTTT.